This TCR beta chain was observed in a study of blood T cell repertoires in COVID-19. Assay used: immunoSEQ multiplex PCR; TCRdb lists only in-frame clones, some missing. This table holds tens of thousands of clones, around 92% found once. The sample was peripheral blood. This clonotype was sampled from a woman aged 55-69 years with active COVID-19.

The CDR3 DNA reads TGCGCCAGCAGCTTGGCTAGCGGGAGTGGCTACGAGCAGTACTTC. Its translation: CASSLASGSGYEQYF. V and J are TRBV5-1 and TRBJ2-7; 10 bases line up with TRBD2. V trimming: 0 bases; J trimming: 3 bases; junction bases outside the gene matches: 3. Germline V gene data show CDR1 as SGHRS and CDR2 as YFSETQ. This CDR3 is 15 amino acids long. Supplemented by reference TRBV5-1 and TRBJ2-7, the full variable domain reads KAGVTQTPRYLIKTRGQQVTLSCSPISGHRSVSWYQQTPGQGLQFLFEYFSETQRNKGNFPGRFSGRQFSNSRSEMNVSTLELGDSALYLCASSLASGSGYEQYFGPGTRLTVT.